The clone carrying this T cell receptor beta chain has more than one count but fewer than ten. No antigen is known for it. The sample is drawn from a study of T-cell memory formation after mild COVID-19. Study-wide results and caveats: Contracting CD4+ clones lay largely in CM and EM, with CD8+ ones residing in EMRA.

TCRdb ran MiXCR on the 5' RACE reads and lists one entry per CDR3 protein. The repertoire has around 300,000 distinct CDR3 sequences, over 15% of them found once; the top ten carry 23%. The specimen was PBMCs or a T cell subset sorted from them (not recorded which). This TCR derives from a man between 18 and 29 years old who had mild COVID-19 (a few samples of this study predate the infection). Cell type and time point are not known.

The CDR3 DNA follows: TGTGCCAGCTTCCTAGCGCGCGAGACCCAGTACTTC. Translating gives CASFLARETQYF. V is TRBV2 and J is TRBJ2-5, with a tentative D call TRBD2 (6 bases). V lost 8 bases and J 5 bases, leaving 12 bases between the germline ends. The length of the CDR3 is 12 residues. Germline values: CDR1 SNHLY, CDR2 FYNNEI. Together with reference TRBV2 and TRBJ2-5, the CDR3 gives the full variable domain: EPEVTQTPSHQVTQMGQEVILRCVPISNHLYFYWYRQILGQKVEFLVSFYNNEISEKSEIFDDQFSVERPDGSNFTLKIRSTKLEDSAMYFCASFLARETQYFGPGTRLLVL.